This TCR beta chain was recorded in a study of blood T cells in healthy people across ages. Study-wide context: Researchers report that template switching captured about one barcoded beta molecule per two T cells. Study observations and caveats: PBMCs that were unsorted prevented a conclusive naive versus antigen-experienced comparison.

CDR3 length: 13 residues. CDR1 is DFQATT and CDR2 is SNEGSKA in the germline V gene (reference sequence). Peripheral blood, around 9.4 milliliters per donor, was collected. About this clonotype: As yet, its antigen is unknown.

It was with a sample-barcoded 5' primer and a J-beta primer mix that a second PCR of about 7 to 12 cycles was run. Researchers report that a template-switch adaptor with 12 random nucleotides tagged each cDNA molecule. Each CDR3 protein gets one entry after TCRdb re-called the 5' RACE reads with MiXCR. The sample holds approximately 290,000 distinct CDR3 sequences, about 25% seen once. This chain connects TRBV20-1 to TRBJ2-5; the match to TRBD2 covers 9 bases. The J call may be wrong; the DNA end is better matched by TRBJ2-7. This TCR was sampled from a woman aged 70-85 years in good health. The sample consisted of blood. This CDR3 is CSPARLAVYEQYF. DNA for the CDR3: TGCAGTCCAGCGCGACTAGCGGTCTACGAGCAGTACTTC.